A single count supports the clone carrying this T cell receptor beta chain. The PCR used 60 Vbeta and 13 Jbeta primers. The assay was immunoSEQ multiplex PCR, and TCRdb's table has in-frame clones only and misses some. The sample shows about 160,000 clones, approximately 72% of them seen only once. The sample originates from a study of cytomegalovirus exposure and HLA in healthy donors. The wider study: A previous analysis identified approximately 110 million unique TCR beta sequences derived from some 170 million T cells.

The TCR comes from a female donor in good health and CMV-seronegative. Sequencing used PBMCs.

The CDR3 DNA is TGTGCCTCGTTAAGTTCTAGCGCTAGCTCCTACAATGAGCAGTTCTTC. Its protein product is CASLSSSASSYNEQFF. V and J are TRBV30 and TRBJ2-1, with D perhaps TRBD2 (6 bases). Per the germline V gene, CDR1 is GTSNPN and CDR2 is SVGIG (reference sequence). V was trimmed by 7 bases and J by 0 bases, leaving 19 bases between them. CDR3 length equals 16 residues. Full variable domain (outside the CDR3, taken from reference TRBV30 and TRBJ2-1): SQTIHQWPATLVQPVGSPLSLECTVEGTSNPNLYWYRQAAGRGLQLLFYSVGIGQISSEVPQNLSASRPQDRQFILSSKKLLLSDSGFYLCASLSSSASSYNEQFFGPGTRLTVL.